The 15 T cell receptor beta chains below come from one sample, sequenced in a study of post-analysis software for immune sequencing data. Sequencing libraries made from TCR beta cDNA carried unique molecular identifiers. TCRdb fed the PCR reads into MiXCR, producing one record per CDR3 protein. The data contain some 160,000 distinct CDR3 sequences, roughly 35% of them singletons. The specimen comprised blood, sampled after autologous hematopoietic stem cell transplantation. Every receptor here comes from a girl aged 10-17 years with multiple sclerosis.

This clonotype showed up many times. V usage is TRBV29-1 and J usage is TRBJ2-5; 7 bases match TRBD2. Germline lookup yields CDR1 SQVTM and CDR2 ANQGSEA. The CDR3 spans 13 residues. With V trimmed by 2 bases and J by 9 bases, 9 bases remained unmatched. The CDR3 DNA reads as TGCAGCGTTGAAACGGGGGGTCGAATGTCCCAGTACTTC. Protein sequence: CSVETGGRMSQYF. The full variable domain, rest sourced from reference TRBV29-1 and TRBJ2-5, is SAVISQKPSRDICQRGTSLTIQCQVDSQVTMMFWYRQQPGQSLTLIATANQGSEATYESGFVIDKFPISRPNLTFSTLTVSNMSPEDSSIYLCSVETGGRMSQYFGPGTRLLVL.

The genes are TRBV20-1 and TRBJ2-1; possible D gene TRBD2, 5 bases. This CDR3 is built from 15 residues. Trimming took off 2 bases at V and 3 bases at J, with 14 bases between the two ends. Germline V gives CDR1 DFQATT, CDR2 SNEGSKA (reference sequence). The CDR3 sequence is CSARPPGNLYNEQFF. The CDR3 bases are TGCAGTGCTAGACCCCCCGGGAATCTCTACAATGAGCAGTTCTTC.

The genes are TRBV6-2 or TRBV6-3 and TRBJ2-4, with D perhaps matching TRBD1 (6 bases). With the DNA end fitting TRBJ2-7 better, the J assignment may be wrong. The V gene's germline CDR1 is MNHEY and CDR2 SVGEGT. CDR3 length: 12 amino acids. DNA of the CDR3: TGTGCCAGCATGGACAGAGTCTACGAGCAGTACTTC. Protein sequence: CASMDRVYEQYF.

This clonotype was counted only a few times. The rearrangement uses TRBV7-9 and TRBJ2-5, with 7 bases identical to TRBD1. Germline V gene lookup returns CDR1 SEHNR and CDR2 FQNEAQ (reference sequence). V lost 5 bases, J lost 2 bases, and 5 bases stayed unmatched. The CDR3 is 14 amino acids. The DNA for the CDR3 is TGTGCCAGCAGCCCCCCGGACAGGCAAGAGACCCAGTACTTC. Translated, it gives CASSPPDRQETQYF.

The chain links TRBV6-6 to TRBJ2-5; either TRBD1 or TRBD2 may fit D (5 bases each). The germline V gene encodes CDR1 MNHNY and CDR2 SVGAGI (reference sequence). Trimming shortened V by 6 bases and J by 1 base, and 12 bases separated the two germline ends. The CDR3 has 14 amino acids. The CDR3 DNA follows: TGTGCCAGCAGCGGGACCACAACCCAAGAGACCCAGTACTTC. Its protein is CASSGTTTQETQYF.

The chain employs TRBV20-1 and TRBJ2-7; 8 nucleotides match TRBD2. Germline V gene lookup returns CDR1 DFQATT and CDR2 SNEGSKA (reference sequence). J lost 2 bases, V lost 4 bases, and 7 bases had no gene match. The CDR3 extends over 14 amino acids. CDR3 nucleotide sequence: TGCAGTGCTAATCCACTAGCGGTTCCCTACGAGCAGTACTTC. Protein sequence: CSANPLAVPYEQYF.

This clonotype has just a few counts. The rearrangement uses TRBV28 and TRBJ1-5; 7 nucleotides line up with TRBD1. Unmatched junction bases numbered 9, after V lost 7 bases and J lost 6 bases. The germline CDR1 and CDR2 sequences are MDHEN and SYDVKM. The CDR3 has 14 residues. The CDR3 bases are TGTGCCAGCATCCCCACAGGGGCGGGTCAGCCCCAGCATTTT. Protein product: CASIPTGAGQPQHF. Based on the CDR3 plus reference TRBV28 and TRBJ1-5, the full variable domain is DVKVTQSSRYLVKRTGEKVFLECVQDMDHENMFWYRQDPGLGLRLIYFSYDVKMKEKGDIPEGYSVSREKKERFSLILESASTNQTSMYLCASIPTGAGQPQHFGDGTRLSIL.

This clonotype was observed a handful of times. V usage is TRBV20-1 and J usage is TRBJ2-5, with 7 bases lining up with TRBD2. The CDR3 extends over 14 amino acids. The trim removed 6 bases at V and 5 bases at J, leaving 12 bases unmatched. Germline V lookup: CDR1 DFQATT, CDR2 SNEGSKA (reference sequence). CDR3 sequence: CSALGAGAWETQYF. CDR3 nucleotides: TGCAGTGCCCTCGGCGCGGGAGCCTGGGAGACCCAGTACTTC.

As to this clonotype: The junction differs from germline at one of its ends, possibly a read error. The rearrangement links TRBV20-1 to TRBJ2-7; 14 bases map to TRBD2. The J call may be mistaken, given a closer DNA end match to TRBJ2-5. The CDR3 totals 16 residues. Germline-derived CDR1 and CDR2 are DFQATT and SNEGSKA (reference sequence). CDR3: CSAPGLAGGYQGTQYF. CDR3 coding DNA: TGCAGTGCCCCCGGACTAGCGGGAGGCTACCAAGGGACCCAGTACTTC.

V and J are TRBV20-1 and TRBJ2-1, with a weak D call TRBD1 (5 bases). This CDR3 contains 14 residues. The ends were cut back, 7 bases at V and 0 bases at J, with 13 bases in the middle. Germline-derived CDR1 and CDR2 are DFQATT and SNEGSKA (reference sequence). In nucleotides, the CDR3 is TGCAGTGGGGGCGGTGTGAGCTCCTACAATGAGCAGTTCTTC. Its protein is CSGGGVSSYNEQFF.

The V call is TRBV3-1, the J call TRBJ2-2; TRBD2 matches 11 bases. This CDR3 region has 21 residues. The junction had 12 bases not matched to a gene; V was cut back by 0 bases and J by 0 bases. CDR1 LGHDT and CDR2 YNNKEL come from the germline V gene (reference sequence). The CDR3 coding sequence is TGTGCCAGCAGCCAAGATATTCCCCTGACTAGCGGGACAGCGAACACCGGGGAGCTGTTTTTT. This translates into CASSQDIPLTSGTANTGELFF.

The chain joins TRBV6-6 to TRBJ1-3; D perhaps matches TRBD1 (5 bases). The CDR3 spans 15 residues. With 6 bases removed from V and 4 bases from J, the gap between germline ends came to 16 bases. Germline CDR1 is MNHNY and CDR2 is SVGAGI (reference sequence). The chain's CDR3 is CASSSRDPRGNTIYF. Here the CDR3 DNA reads TGTGCCAGCAGCTCCAGGGACCCAAGGGGAAACACCATATATTTT.

This clonotype was detected once. A much larger clone differs by one base, so this may be a read error. The gene calls are TRBV6-6 and TRBJ1-5; D is undetermined. V was cut by 6 bases and J by 11 bases, with 17 bases left in between. This CDR3 spans 13 amino acids. Germline values: CDR1 MNHNY, CDR2 SVGAGI (reference sequence). CDR3 in DNA: TGTGCCAGCAGGCAAGGGTCTTACCAGTCCCAGCATTTT. It codes for CASRQGSYQSQHF.

Of note for this clonotype: The conserved phenylalanine or tryptophan is not found at the CDR3 terminus, so this likely reflects a read error. The chain is built from TRBV14 and TRBJ2-2; D unclear. The CDR3 consists of 15 residues. Germline loops: CDR1 SGHDN, CDR2 FVKESK. Trimming removed 2 bases at V and 5 bases at J, with 12 bases between. The CDR3 here is CASSQSYPGTGELFV. CDR3 in DNA: TGTGCCAGCAGCCAATCCTACCCCGGTACCGGGGAGCTGTTTGTT.

The chain recombines TRBV2 with TRBJ2-1; tentative D call: TRBD1 (5 bases). The germline V gene has CDR1 SNHLY and CDR2 FYNNEI. This CDR3 spans 14 amino acids. Trimming took off 4 bases at V and 10 bases at J, with 17 bases between the two ends. The CDR3 loop reads CASSAWQVHREQFF. The CDR3 DNA follows: TGTGCCAGCAGTGCTTGGCAGGTTCACAGGGAGCAGTTCTTC.